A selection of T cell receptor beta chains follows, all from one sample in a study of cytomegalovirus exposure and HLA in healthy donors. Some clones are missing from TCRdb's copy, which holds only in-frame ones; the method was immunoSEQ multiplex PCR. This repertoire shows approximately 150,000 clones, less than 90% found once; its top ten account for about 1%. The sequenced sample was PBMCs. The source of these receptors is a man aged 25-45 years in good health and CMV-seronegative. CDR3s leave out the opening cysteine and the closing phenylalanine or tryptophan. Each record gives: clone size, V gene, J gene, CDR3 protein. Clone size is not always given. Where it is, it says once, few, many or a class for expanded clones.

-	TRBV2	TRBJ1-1	ASSPDGGAVGTEAF
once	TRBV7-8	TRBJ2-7	ASSPRVTSYEQY
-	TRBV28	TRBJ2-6	ASSLSVIPPSGANVLT
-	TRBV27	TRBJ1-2	ASSTGVLGYGYT
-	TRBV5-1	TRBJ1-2	ASSVLVIGGYGYT
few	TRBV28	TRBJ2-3	ASSFEPLGGYTDTQY
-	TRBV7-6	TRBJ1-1	ASSLGPPNTEAF
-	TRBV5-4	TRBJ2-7	ASSLTSGIGDEQY
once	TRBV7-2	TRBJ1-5	ASSSPGTGPGNQPQH
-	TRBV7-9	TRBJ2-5	ASRTLGAQY
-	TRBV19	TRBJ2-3	ASSAQVDLFTDTQY
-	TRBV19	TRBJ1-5	ASIGGVAGALH